The rows below give T cell receptor beta chains drawn from one sample of a study of Ad26.COV2.S vaccination and SARS-CoV-2 variants. Assay: immunoSEQ multiplex PCR; the TCRdb copy retains only in-frame clones and omits some. The table shows 400,000 to 450,000 clones, with 80% to 95% occurring only once. The sample was peripheral blood, taken in a trial of Ad26.COV2.S vaccine versus placebo. All receptors come from a person between 18 and 65 years old who received the Ad26.COV2.S COVID-19 vaccine or a placebo. CDR3s include the opening cysteine and the closing phenylalanine or tryptophan. A D gene is named only where the DNA matches it firmly. Size tells how often a clone was seen (once, few, many) or the class of an expanded clone, and some rows leave it out.

v_call	clone_size	d_call	j_call	cdr3_aa	cdr3_nt
TRBV5-1	.	.	TRBJ2-3	CASSLDWDPDTQYF	TGCGCCAGCAGCTTGGATTGGGACCCAGATACGCAGTATTTT
TRBV7-2	.	.	TRBJ2-1	CASSLEGRNYNEQFF	TGTGCCAGCAGCTTAGAGGGCAGAAATTACAATGAGCAGTTCTTC
TRBV7-2	.	.	TRBJ1-1	CASSPRPVMNTEAFF	TGTGCCAGCAGCCCACGTCCGGTGATGAACACTGAAGCTTTCTTT
TRBV7-9	.	.	TRBJ1-4	CASSIGSANEKLFF	TGTGCCAGTTCAATTGGGTCGGCTAATGAAAAACTGTTTTTT
TRBV19	.	TRBD2	TRBJ2-7	CASSRTSGGSYEQYF	TGTGCCAGTAGCAGGACTAGCGGGGGGTCCTACGAGCAGTACTTC
TRBV19	few	.	TRBJ1-1	CASRGRENTEAFF	TGTGCCAGTAGAGGACGGGAGAACACTGAAGCTTTCTTT
TRBV9	.	.	TRBJ1-1	CASSVSPGRPGRAFF	TGTGCCAGCAGCGTCTCCCCCGGCCGTCCGGGTCGAGCTTTCTTT
TRBV15	.	.	TRBJ2-3	CATSAGWSTDTQYF	TGTGCCACTTCCGCCGGTTGGAGCACAGATACGCAGTATTTT
TRBV4-3	.	TRBD1	TRBJ1-3	CASSQDWGTVSGNTIYF	TGCGCCAGCAGCCAAGATTGGGGGACAGTCTCTGGAAACACCATATATTTT
TRBV7-9	.	.	TRBJ2-1	CASSGPGVVNEQFF	TGTGCCAGCAGCGGACCAGGGGTTGTGAATGAGCAGTTCTTC
TRBV11-2	.	.	TRBJ2-1	CASRDPTSSYNEQFF	TGTGCCAGCAGAGATCCAACGAGCTCCTACAATGAGCAGTTCTTC
TRBV28	.	.	TRBJ1-2	CASSKNYGYTF	TGTGCCAGCAGCAAGAACTATGGCTACACCTTC
TRBV18	.	TRBD1	TRBJ2-5	CASSPPGQGGETQYF	TGTGCCAGCTCACCACCGGGACAGGGGGGAGAGACCCAGTACTTC
TRBV11-2	.	TRBD1	TRBJ2-5	CASSSLLVRDRGGTQYF	TGTGCCAGCAGTTCCCTCCTCGTCCGGGACAGGGGCGGGACCCAGTACTTC
TRBV11-2	.	.	TRBJ2-7	CASSPLAPAPRTDREQYF	TGTGCCAGCAGCCCCTTAGCCCCCGCCCCGCGGACAGACCGCGAGCAGTACTTC
TRBV7-9	.	.	TRBJ2-2	CASRVRYRDTNTGELFF	TGTGCCAGCAGGGTACGATACAGGGATACGAACACCGGGGAGCTGTTTTTT
TRBV15	.	.	TRBJ2-2	CATSTSYRSNTGELFF	TGTGCCACCAGCACATCATACAGATCGAACACCGGGGAGCTGTTTTTT
TRBV27	.	.	TRBJ2-1	CASSLGGLRYNEQFF	TGTGCCAGCAGTTTAGGCGGTTTGCGATACAATGAGCAGTTCTTC
TRBV6-2/TRBV6-3	.	TRBD2	TRBJ2-3	CASSLLATDTQYF	TGTGCCAGCAGCCTACTAGCGACAGATACGCAGTATTTT
TRBV10-3	.	TRBD2	TRBJ2-3	CASGTSSTDTQYF	TGTGCCAGCGGGACTAGTAGCACAGATACGCAGTATTTT
TRBV4-3	.	TRBD1	TRBJ2-5	CASSQDGTGGETQYF	TGCGCCAGCAGCCAAGATGGCACAGGGGGAGAGACCCAGTACTTC
TRBV2	.	TRBD1	TRBJ1-5	CASSPDRVDQPQHF	TGTGCCAGCAGTCCGGACAGGGTCGATCAGCCCCAGCATTTT
TRBV5-6	.	TRBD1	TRBJ2-7	CASSLIGRGPPYEQYF	TGTGCCAGCAGCTTGATCGGCAGGGGGCCACCCTACGAGCAGTACTTC
TRBV6-1	.	.	TRBJ1-3	CASSVWDGLYSGNTIYF	TGTGCCAGCAGTGTCTGGGACGGACTATACTCTGGAAACACCATATATTTT
TRBV5-5	.	.	TRBJ2-7	CASSLAKGYEQYF	TGTGCCAGCAGCTTGGCCAAGGGTTACGAGCAGTACTTC
TRBV5-1	.	TRBD2	TRBJ2-2	CASRLREYTGELFF	TGCGCCAGCAGATTGCGGGAGTACACCGGGGAGCTGTTTTTT
TRBV18	once	.	TRBJ1-4	CASSPQLSRATNEKLFF	TGTGCCAGCTCACCGCAACTGAGTAGAGCAACTAATGAAAAACTGTTTTTT
TRBV6-5	.	.	TRBJ1-6	CASRGVSTSPLHF	TGTGCCAGCCGAGGAGTTTCGACTTCACCCCTCCACTTT
TRBV5-5	.	.	TRBJ2-7	CASSWFGDPSSYEQYF	TGTGCCAGCAGCTGGTTCGGGGACCCGAGCTCCTACGAGCAGTACTTC
TRBV6-4	.	.	TRBJ2-1	CASSEDSSYNEQFF	TGTGCCAGCAGTGAGGACAGCTCCTACAATGAGCAGTTCTTC
TRBV12-3/TRBV12-4	.	.	TRBJ2-1	CASSLGVVGEQFF	TGTGCCAGCAGTTTGGGGGTGGTGGGTGAGCAGTTCTTC
TRBV27	once	TRBD2	TRBJ2-7	CASSLSPAGVSYEQYF	TGTGCCAGCAGTTTATCCCCAGCGGGGGTCTCCTACGAGCAGTACTTC
TRBV9	.	.	TRBJ2-1	CASSAVGTTYNEQFF	TGTGCCAGCAGCGCCGTGGGGACGACGTACAATGAGCAGTTCTTC
TRBV5-6	.	TRBD1	TRBJ2-5	CASGDRQETQYF	TGTGCCAGCGGGGACAGACAAGAGACCCAGTACTTC
TRBV6-6	.	.	TRBJ1-1	CASSYQSGTEAFF	TGTGCCAGCAGTTACCAGAGCGGCACTGAAGCTTTCTTT
TRBV3-1/TRBV3-2	.	TRBD1	TRBJ1-4	CASSDGTGAEKLFF	TGTGCCAGCAGCGACGGGACAGGGGCGGAAAAACTGTTTTTT
TRBV29-1	few	.	TRBJ2-7	CSVGKEDEQYF	TGCAGCGTTGGGAAAGAGGACGAGCAGTACTTC
TRBV3-1/TRBV3-2	.	.	TRBJ2-3	CASSQDVGQGTTDTQYF	TGTGCCAGCAGCCAAGACGTGGGACAAGGAACCACAGATACGCAGTATTTT
TRBV9	few	.	TRBJ1-2	CASSPGGDNYGYTF	TGTGCCAGCAGCCCCGGGGGGGATAACTATGGCTACACCTTC
TRBV30	.	TRBD1	TRBJ1-2	CAWSFPPTGSGYTF	TGTGCCTGGAGCTTTCCCCCGACAGGGAGCGGCTACACCTTC
TRBV7-2	few	.	TRBJ1-6	CASSPRRDSPLHF	TGTGCCAGCAGTCCCAGGAGGGATTCACCCCTCCACTTT
TRBV12-3/TRBV12-4	once	.	TRBJ2-6	CASSPGGANVLTF	TGTGCCAGCAGCCCAGGTGGGGCCAACGTCCTGACTTTC
TRBV10-2	.	TRBD1	TRBJ2-7	CASSDSDRGLDEQYF	TGCGCCAGCAGTGACTCGGACAGGGGGCTTGACGAGCAGTACTTC
TRBV19	.	TRBD1	TRBJ1-5	CASRDRGRGNQPQHF	TGTGCCAGTAGGGACAGGGGGCGGGGAAATCAGCCCCAGCATTTT
TRBV4-1	.	.	TRBJ2-5	CASSRERQETQYF	TGCGCCAGCAGCCGCGAGAGGCAAGAGACCCAGTACTTC
TRBV10-3	once	.	TRBJ2-7	CAISDVRQGGYEQYF	TGTGCCATCAGCGACGTGAGGCAGGGAGGATACGAGCAGTACTTC
TRBV7-2	.	.	TRBJ1-3	CASSLMGSAGNTIYF	TGTGCCAGCAGCTTGATGGGTAGCGCTGGAAACACCATATATTTT
TRBV6-1	.	.	TRBJ2-6	CASSEGGWSGANVLTF	TGTGCCAGCAGTGAAGGGGGTTGGTCTGGGGCCAACGTCCTGACTTTC
TRBV27	.	.	TRBJ2-7	CASSLRVRDLDLYEQYF	TGTGCCAGCAGTTTAAGGGTCCGGGACCTGGACCTTTACGAGCAGTACTTC
TRBV7-9	once	.	TRBJ1-4	CASTFRAGATNEKLFF	TGTGCCAGCACCTTTAGGGCGGGTGCAACTAATGAAAAACTGTTTTTT
TRBV6-2/TRBV6-3	.	.	TRBJ2-2	CASSYVRGGQTGELFF	TGTGCCAGCAGTTATGTCCGGGGGGGACAGACCGGGGAGCTGTTTTTT
TRBV24-1	.	TRBD2	TRBJ2-3	CATSVGRLAGDTDTQYF	TGTGCCACCAGTGTTGGCCGGCTAGCGGGGGACACAGATACGCAGTATTTT